The 12 T cell receptor beta chains given below trace back to one sample, sequenced in a study of neurological immune-mediated disorders (dated by TCRdb to between 2018 and 2020). Library preparation employed 5' RACE. The reads were generated on an Illumina HiSeq 2500. TCRdb ran its own pipeline on the public reads, namely fastp trimming at Q25 and MiXCR clone calling, and kept in-frame beta chains. CDR3 protein duplicates are merged, each entry listing the most common genes and DNA. The sample table records over 25,000 distinct CDR3 sequences; roughly 1.6% of these occur just once. Of the sample, around 8.8% falls within the top ten clones. Sequenced sample: PBMCs. These receptors all come from a woman in her twenties or thirties with multiple sclerosis.

This clonotype was seen ten or more times. The rearrangement links TRBV7-8 to TRBJ1-5; no definite D call. The germline CDR1 and CDR2 sequences are SGHVS and FQNEAQ. The V end was cut by 1 base, the J end by 1 base, with 5 bases between. The length of the CDR3 is 14 residues. This chain's CDR3 is CASSLGQSNQPQHF. CDR3 nucleotides: TGTGCCAGCAGCTTAGGTCAGAGCAATCAGCCCCAGCATTTT.

This clonotype was seen ten or more times. This chain uses TRBV5-6 with TRBJ2-5; a weak D match, TRBD1 (6 bases). CDR3 length: 13 amino acids. Germline V gene sequence: CDR1 SGHDT, CDR2 YYEEEE. The V and J ends lost 4 bases and 5 bases respectively, with 12 bases between them. The CDR3 here is CASSETGEETQYF. CDR3 in DNA: TGTGCCAGCAGCGAGACAGGCGAGGAGACCCAGTACTTC.

This clonotype was seen ten or more times. This chain connects TRBV15 to TRBJ2-5, with D hard to call. The CDR3 length is 14 residues. Germline-derived CDR1 and CDR2 are LNHNV and YYDKDF (reference sequence). V lost 0 bases and J lost 2, with 7 bases in between. CDR3 nucleotide sequence: TGTGCCACCAGCAGAGAACAAAATCAAGAGACCCAGTACTTC. Translating it yields CATSREQNQETQYF.

This clonotype was recorded many times. The genes are TRBV20-1 and TRBJ1-1; no firm D call. V lost 7 bases and J 1 base, leaving 7 bases between the germline ends. The length of the CDR3 is 11 residues. Germline-derived CDR1 and CDR2 are DFQATT and SNEGSKA (reference sequence). The CDR3 is CSVDENTEAFF. In DNA form, the CDR3 reads TGCAGTGTGGACGAGAACACTGAAGCTTTCTTT.

At least ten counts were recorded for this clonotype. This sequence joins TRBV5-1 and TRBJ2-5, with D perhaps TRBD1 (7 bases). The V gene lost 0 bases and the J gene lost 4 bases, with 10 bases spanning the gap. The CDR3 extends over 14 amino acids. Germline V lookup: CDR1 SGHRS, CDR2 YFSETQ. CDR3 DNA: TGCGCCAGCAGCTTGGGGCAGGGGGGAGAGACCCAGTACTTC. It is translated as CASSLGQGGETQYF.

In this sample, this clonotype turned up many times. The genes are TRBV7-8 and TRBJ2-7; D remains ambiguous. V was clipped by 5 bases and J by 1 base, with 15 bases between them. Germline lookup yields CDR1 SGHVS and CDR2 FQNEAQ. The CDR3 totals 15 residues. CDR3 residues: CASSLTPGSSYEQYF. DNA for the CDR3: TGTGCCAGCAGCCTTACACCCGGGTCTTCCTACGAGCAGTACTTC.

There are many counts of this clonotype. The rearrangement uses TRBV20-1 and TRBJ2-7; a possible D gene is TRBD1 (6 bases). Germline CDR1 reads DFQATT; CDR2 reads SNEGSKA (reference sequence). The germline V and J ends were trimmed by 6 bases and 11 bases, with 20 bases remaining between them. The CDR3 sequence is 12 residues long. The CDR3 DNA reads TGCAGTGCCGCCGGGACATCGGGGCGGAAGTACTTC. Residues: CSAAGTSGRKYF.

In this sample, this clonotype turned up many times. The rearrangement joins TRBV24-1 to TRBJ2-3; tentative D call: TRBD1 (7 bases). Trimming removed 1 base from V and 2 bases from J, with 12 bases in between. This CDR3 contains 16 residues. The germline CDR1 and CDR2 sequences are KGHDR and SFDVKD. The CDR3 sequence is CATSDLGGTATDTQYF. In nucleotides, the CDR3 is TGTGCCACCAGTGATTTAGGGGGGACAGCCACAGATACGCAGTATTTT.

This clonotype was seen a handful of times. The genes are TRBV7-2 and TRBJ2-4; 13 nucleotides agree with TRBD2. V lost 2 bases to trimming and J lost 10 bases; unmatched junction nucleotides: 5. From germline, CDR1 is SGHTA and CDR2 FQGNSA. This CDR3 contains 15 residues. The CDR3 DNA follows: TGTGCCAGCAGCTTAATGGGGGGACTAGCGGGGATTCAGTACTTC. This gives the protein CASSLMGGLAGIQYF.

This clonotype was seen many times. The V and J genes are TRBV7-8 and TRBJ2-3; D could derive from TRBD1 or TRBD2 (6 bases each). In germline, CDR1 is SGHVS, CDR2 FQNEAQ. V dropped 3 bases and J dropped 2 bases, with 12 bases sitting between them. The CDR3 spans 15 residues. In DNA form, the CDR3 reads TGTGCCAGCAGCTTGGAGGGGGGTTCCACAGATACGCAGTATTTT. Its protein product is CASSLEGGSTDTQYF.

This clonotype has at least ten counts. The chain combines TRBV7-3 with TRBJ2-2; perhaps TRBD1 as D (6 bases). The CDR3 contains 14 residues. Trimming removed 3 bases from V and 7 bases from J, with 12 bases in between. Germline loops: CDR1 SGHTA, CDR2 FQGTGA. The CDR3 DNA reads TGTGCCAGCAGCTTTGCCGGGACAAACGGGGAGCTGTTTTTT. Amino acids: CASSFAGTNGELFF.

This clonotype was recorded many times. The chain is built from TRBV20-1 and TRBJ2-4; no firm D call. The CDR3 consists of 11 residues. From germline, CDR1 is DFQATT and CDR2 SNEGSKA (reference sequence). V lost 3 bases, J lost 9 bases, and 9 bases lay in between. The CDR3 sequence: CSASPIRIQYF. As DNA, the CDR3 is TGCAGTGCTAGCCCGATCCGCATTCAGTACTTC.